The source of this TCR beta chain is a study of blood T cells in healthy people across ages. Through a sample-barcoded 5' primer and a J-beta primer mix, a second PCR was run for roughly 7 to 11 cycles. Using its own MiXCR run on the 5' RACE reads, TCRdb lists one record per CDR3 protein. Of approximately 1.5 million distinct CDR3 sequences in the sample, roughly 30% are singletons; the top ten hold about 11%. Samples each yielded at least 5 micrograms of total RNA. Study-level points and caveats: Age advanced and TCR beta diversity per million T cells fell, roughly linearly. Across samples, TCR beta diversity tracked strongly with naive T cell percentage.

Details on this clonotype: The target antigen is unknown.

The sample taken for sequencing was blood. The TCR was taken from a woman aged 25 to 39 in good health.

The CDR3 DNA follows: TGTGCCAGCAGCGATGGGGCCGCGATAAACTATGGCTACACCTTC. It yields the protein CASSDGAAINYGYTF. This chain links TRBV9 with TRBJ1-2, with TRBD1 as a possible D gene (5 bases). Germline loops: CDR1 SGDLS, CDR2 YYNGEE. The CDR3 extends over 15 amino acids. V was clipped by 3 bases and J by 2 bases, with 14 bases between them.